Listed below are T cell receptor beta chains from one sample, sequenced in a study of T cells expressing NK-cell markers. TCRdb reanalyzed the 5' RACE reads and collapses them to one entry per CDR3 protein, without DNA. This specimen shows over 100,000 distinct CDR3 sequences; the ten leading clones hold approximately 17%. Sample: blood T cells: a sorted CD56 or NKG2C T cell subset, CD4+ or CD8+ T cells, or bulk PBMC T cells (not recorded which). The receptor source for this set is a woman aged 18 to 75 in good health. Both conserved end residues are part of each CDR3. Each record gives: CDR3 protein, J gene, V gene.

CASSRTGLQETQYF,TRBJ2-5,TRBV9
CATSDPKLTSGPPREQFF,TRBJ2-1,TRBV24-1
CASKGAGSYEQYF,TRBJ2-7,TRBV27
CSARDFFVGGTDTQYF,TRBJ2-3,TRBV20-1
CSAIAWLAGGTDTQYF,TRBJ2-3,TRBV20-1
CASSIYGNEQFF,TRBJ2-1,TRBV19
CATSSGTDTQYF,TRBJ2-3,TRBV24-1
CASKSEYNEQFF,TRBJ2-1,TRBV6-5
CASRDGPPGSTDTQYF,TRBJ2-3,TRBV4-3
CASSLVATLNTEAFF,TRBJ1-1,TRBV11-2